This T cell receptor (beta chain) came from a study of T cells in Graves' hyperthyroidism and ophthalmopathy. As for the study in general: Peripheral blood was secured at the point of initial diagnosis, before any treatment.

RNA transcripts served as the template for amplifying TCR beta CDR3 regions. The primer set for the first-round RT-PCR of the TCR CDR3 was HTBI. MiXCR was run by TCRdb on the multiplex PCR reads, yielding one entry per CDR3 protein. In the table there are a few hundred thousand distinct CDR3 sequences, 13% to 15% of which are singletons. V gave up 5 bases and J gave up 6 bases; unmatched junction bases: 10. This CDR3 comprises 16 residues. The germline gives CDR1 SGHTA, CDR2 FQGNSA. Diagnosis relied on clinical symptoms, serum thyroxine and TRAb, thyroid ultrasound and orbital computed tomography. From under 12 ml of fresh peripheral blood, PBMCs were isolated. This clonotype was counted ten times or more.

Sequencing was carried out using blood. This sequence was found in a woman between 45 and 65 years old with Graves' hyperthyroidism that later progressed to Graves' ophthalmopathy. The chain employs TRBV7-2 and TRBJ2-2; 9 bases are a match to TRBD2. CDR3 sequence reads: CASSPPLAGGSGELFF. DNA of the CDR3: TGTGCCAGCAGCCCCCCACTAGCGGGCGGATCCGGGGAGCTGTTTTTT.